Listed here are 5 T cell receptor beta chains from one sample, sequenced in a study of T cell repertoires in cytomegalovirus infection. One entry per CDR3 protein, called by TCRdb with MiXCR from the reads. The repertoire holds 200,000 or so distinct CDR3 sequences, with roughly 27% as singletons. Sequencing was carried out using PBMCs. The receptors were gathered from a human donor in good health (CMV status not recorded). Some clones in this sample may be carry-over from other donors' samples.

The table lists this clonotype with many counts. This chain joins TRBV6-6 and TRBJ1-3; TRBD1 is a possible D gene (6 bases). Looked up from germline, CDR1 is MNHNY and CDR2 is SVGAGI (reference sequence). Trimming pared 5 bases from V and 0 bases from J, leaving 8 bases between. The CDR3 extends over 14 amino acids. The CDR3 coding sequence is TGTGCCAGCAGTCAGGACAGCTCTGGAAACACCATATATTTT. This sequence encodes CASSQDSSGNTIYF.

The chain links TRBV7-6 to TRBJ2-7; D is possibly TRBD2 (6 bases). The CDR3 totals 14 residues. Looked up from germline, CDR1 is SGHVS and CDR2 is FNYEAQ. Trimming cost V 5 bases and J 2 bases, with 13 bases left between them. The chain's CDR3 is CASSPGTSAYEQYF. CDR3 coding DNA: TGTGCCAGCAGCCCCGGGACTTCGGCCTACGAGCAGTACTTC.

This clonotype has at least ten counts. The chain combines TRBV7-2 with TRBJ2-7; no clear D gene. Trimming left V 1 base short and J 6 bases short, with 7 bases between. The CDR3 spans 12 residues. The germline CDR1 and CDR2 sequences are SGHTA and FQGNSA. The CDR3 nucleotides are TGTGCCAGCAGCTTAGGACTCGTCGAGCAGTACTTC. This gives the protein CASSLGLVEQYF.

This clonotype was observed many times. V is TRBV7-2 and J is TRBJ2-3, with 9 bases fitting TRBD2. The CDR3 runs to 16 residues. CDR1 and CDR2 from the germline V gene are SGHTA and FQGNSA. V lost 5 bases and J lost 5; bases outside the gene matches: 11. DNA for the CDR3: TGTGCCAGCAGCCCGCTAAGCGGGGGGCGGGTAGATACGCAGTATTTT. Its translation: CASSPLSGGRVDTQYF.

This clonotype has ten or more counts. This chain connects TRBV7-2 to TRBJ2-7, with TRBD1 identical over 7 bases. After removal of 0 bases from V and 0 bases from J, the junction contained 2 bases not matched to a gene. Germline loops: CDR1 SGHTA, CDR2 FQGNSA. The CDR3 totals 15 residues. The DNA for the CDR3 is TGTGCCAGCAGCTTAGCGGACAGGAGCTCCTACGAGCAGTACTTC. This codes for CASSLADRSSYEQYF.